The 10 T cell receptor beta chains in this list originate from one sample, sequenced in a study of lymphopenia after photon versus proton radiotherapy. TCRdb's table, derived via immunoSEQ multiplex PCR, lists solely in-frame clones and lacks some. The repertoire consists of about 30,000 clones, with approximately 87% occurring once and the leading ten covering around 47%. Source: peripheral blood, taken from a patient treated with proton-based radiotherapy. The receptors here all came from a woman in her sixties with cholangiocarcinoma. Some clones in this sample may be carry-over from other donors' samples.

For this clone: This sample also contains other DNA sequences that code for the same CDR3. The V call is TRBV4-2, the J call TRBJ1-2; 7 nucleotides match TRBD1. This CDR3 spans 15 amino acids. V shed 0 bases and J 4 bases; nucleotides not matched to a gene: 5. Germline V gene lookup returns CDR1 LGHNA and CDR2 YNFKEQ. The CDR3 is CASSQDQGGGYGYTF. The CDR3 nucleotides read TGTGCCAGCAGCCAAGATCAGGGGGGCGGCTATGGCTACACCTTC.

CDR3: CASSPDSGSRYEQYF. The DNA of the CDR3 is TGCGCCAGCAGCCCAGATAGCGGGAGTCGGTACGAGCAGTACTTC. This rearrangement joins TRBV5-1 to TRBJ2-7; TRBD2 matches 9 bases. The J segment lost 4 bases and the V segment lost 4 bases, leaving 9 bases of the junction unmatched. The V gene's germline CDR1 is SGHRS and CDR2 YFSETQ. The CDR3 length is 15 residues.

The chain has TRBV27 and TRBJ2-3, with 15 bases that match TRBD2. CDR3 length: 16 residues. V dropped 5 bases and J dropped 7; count of bases not matched to a gene: 7. CDR1 and CDR2 (germline): MNHEY, SMNVEV (reference sequence). DNA for the CDR3: TGTGCCAGCAGTCCCTGGACTAGCGGGGGGGCGAATACGCAGTATTTT. As protein: CASSPWTSGGANTQYF.

V gene TRBV6-5 combines with J gene TRBJ2-5; TRBD1 is a possible D gene (7 bases). Germline assignment: CDR1 MNHEY and CDR2 SVGAGI. The CDR3 spans 13 residues. V was clipped by 10 bases and J by 5 bases, with 17 bases between them. The CDR3 nucleotides are TGTGCCACACAGGCGGGACAGTTTGAGACCCAGTACTTC. It yields the protein CATQAGQFETQYF.

This chain links TRBV6-5 with TRBJ2-7; tentative D call: TRBD2 (6 bases). Germline CDR1 is MNHEY and CDR2 is SVGAGI. The V end was cut by 2 bases, the J end by 4 bases, with 12 bases between. CDR3 size: 14 residues. CDR3 nucleotide sequence: TGTGCCAGCAGTTACGGAGGGCCGGGTTACGAGCAGTACTTC. It yields the protein CASSYGGPGYEQYF.

This chain connects TRBV5-1 to TRBJ1-5; maybe TRBD1 (6 bases). The V end lost 2 bases, the J end lost 1 base, and 10 bases lay between the germline ends. Germline V CDR1 and CDR2: SGHRS, YFSETQ. The CDR3 extends over 15 amino acids. CDR3 nucleotides: TGCGCCAGCAGCTTAGGAGGGACAAGCAATCAGCCCCAGCATTTT. It is translated as CASSLGGTSNQPQHF.

In its sample, this clone was seen many times. This chain links TRBV4-1 with TRBJ1-1; D not certain. This CDR3 contains 14 residues. CDR1 and CDR2 from the germline V gene are MGHRA and YSYEKL. Trimming took off 0 bases at V and 2 bases at J, with 7 bases between the two ends. CDR3 nucleotide sequence: TGCGCCAGCAGCCAAGATTCAGGCAACACTGAAGCTTTCTTT. It translates to CASSQDSGNTEAFF.

The V gene is TRBV7-3, the J gene TRBJ1-1, with D possibly TRBD1 on 6 matching bases. V was pared by 1 base and J by 0 bases, with 9 bases between. Germline V gives CDR1 SGHTA, CDR2 FQGTGA. The CDR3 totals 15 residues. CDR3 coding DNA: TGTGCCAGCAGCTTAAGCAGGGGCATGAACACTGAAGCTTTCTTT. Amino acid sequence: CASSLSRGMNTEAFF.

J is TRBJ1-5 and V is TRBV4-1; no firm D call. Germline V gene sequence: CDR1 MGHRA, CDR2 YSYEKL. V lost 2 bases and J lost 5, with 13 bases in between. CDR3 length: 15 residues. The CDR3 spells CASSQPTKGHQPQHF. DNA of the CDR3: TGCGCCAGCAGCCAACCGACGAAGGGCCATCAGCCCCAGCATTTT.

This chain uses TRBV7-2 with TRBJ1-6; D gene uncertain. This CDR3 is 15 amino acids long. Per the germline V gene, CDR1 is SGHTA and CDR2 is FQGNSA. The germline V and J ends were trimmed by 5 bases and 5 bases, with 13 bases remaining between them. CDR3 region: CASSAQGGNNSPLHF. The CDR3 DNA reads as TGTGCCAGCAGCGCGCAAGGCGGGAATAATTCACCCCTCCACTTT.